This T cell receptor (beta chain) came from a study of CD8+CD57+ T cells in acquired aplastic anemia. By share, this clonotype ranks as medium-sized (0.01 to 0.1%). TCR beta VDJ and CDR3 profiling used genomic DNA as template. TCRdb ran MiXCR on the reads and lists one entry per CDR3 protein. The sample shows under 150,000 distinct CDR3 sequences, 41% of them seen only once. Losses at the gene ends were 1 base for V and 8 bases for J; bases not matched to a gene: 6. CDR3 size: 14 residues. Looked up from germline, CDR1 is KGHDR and CDR2 is SFDVKD. Sequenced sample: sorted CD4+, CD8+, or CD8+CD57+ T cells (not recorded which) from PBMCs. The clonotype comes from a human donor in good health, serving as a control. The V call is TRBV24-1, the J call TRBJ1-2, with 7 bases aligning to TRBD1. The CDR3 reads CATSDFTGVVGYTF. The DNA for the CDR3 is TGTGCCACCAGTGATTTTACAGGGGTGGTCGGCTACACCTTC.